This TCR beta chain was captured in a study of blood T cell repertoires in COVID-19. Study context: PBMCs, B-cell-depleted T cells, or T cells provided the cDNA or gDNA that made up the material.

The data were produced by immunoSEQ multiplex PCR, yet TCRdb's version contains in-frame clones alone and is incomplete. The table lists roughly 230,000 clones, roughly 91% of them singletons. The table lists this clone with a few counts. The sequenced sample was PBMCs or T cells enriched from blood (not recorded which). This TCR was recovered from a woman aged 25-40 years with acute COVID-19.

This CDR3 reads CAIRGQGPPLHF. CDR3 nucleotide sequence: TGTGCCATCAGAGGACAGGGGCCCCCCCTCCACTTT. The chain has TRBV10-3 and TRBJ1-6; 9 bases are shared with TRBD1. Germline loops: CDR1 ENHRY, CDR2 SYGVKD. V lost 6 bases to trimming and J lost 13 bases; unmatched junction nucleotides: 4. This CDR3 spans 12 amino acids.